Each of the 13 T cell receptor beta chains below was sequenced from the same sample in a study of blood T cell repertoires in COVID-19. Sequencing was performed with immunoSEQ multiplex PCR; in TCRdb, only in-frame clones are kept and a portion is missing. The table includes 150,000 to 200,000 clones, more than 75% detected once. Material for sequencing was peripheral blood. The receptors were sampled from an older man with acute or convalescent COVID-19.

The chain recombines TRBV6-5 with TRBJ2-7; the match to TRBD1 covers 7 bases. With V trimmed by 6 bases and J by 4 bases, 9 bases remained unmatched. This CDR3 is built from 14 residues. Germline V gene lookup returns CDR1 MNHEY and CDR2 SVGAGI. The CDR3 reads CASRPPGQLYEQYF. CDR3 bases: TGTGCCAGCAGGCCTCCGGGACAGCTTTACGAGCAGTACTTC.

This chain uses TRBV19 with TRBJ2-7; TRBD1 might be the D (6 bases). There are 14 residues in the CDR3. The V gene lost 9 bases and the J gene lost 6 bases, with 21 bases spanning the gap. Germline CDR1 LNHDA, CDR2 SQIVND (reference sequence). CDR3: CASYRARQPGEQYF. In nucleotides, the CDR3 is TGTGCCAGCTACAGGGCAAGACAACCGGGCGAGCAGTACTTC.

The CDR3 region is CASSERIRDEQYF. CDR3 DNA: TGTGCCAGCAGTGAGCGTATCAGGGACGAGCAGTACTTC. V gene TRBV2 combines with J gene TRBJ2-7, with D perhaps matching TRBD1 (5 bases). CDR1 and CDR2 (germline): SNHLY, FYNNEI. V shed 3 bases and J shed 5 bases, with 11 bases lying between them. The CDR3 has 13 residues.

The chain employs TRBV6-5 and TRBJ1-5, with no clear D. The CDR3 loop spans 14 amino acids. CDR1 is MNHEY and CDR2 is SVGAGI in the germline V gene. V was cut by 0 bases and J by 4 bases, with 7 bases left in between. This CDR3 is CASSYSSVNQPQHF. CDR3 coding DNA: TGTGCCAGCAGTTACTCGAGCGTTAATCAGCCCCAGCATTTT.

V usage is TRBV24-1 and J usage is TRBJ1-5; TRBD1 matches at 7 bases. The CDR3 covers 15 residues. Trimming took 9 bases from V and 0 from J; bases not matched to a gene: 7. The germline V gene has CDR1 KGHDR and CDR2 SFDVKD. In nucleotides, the CDR3 is TGTGCCACCTCCAGACAGGGCTATAGCAATCAGCCCCAGCATTTT. As protein: CATSRQGYSNQPQHF.

The V and J genes are TRBV11-2 and TRBJ2-5; D might be TRBD2 (6 bases). The CDR3 runs 13 residues. The germline gives CDR1 SGHAT, CDR2 FQNNGV. V lost 6 bases, J lost 1 base, and 9 bases lay in between. For the CDR3, the DNA is TGTGCCAGCAGTCTGACTAGCCAAGAGACCCAGTACTTC. Its translation: CASSLTSQETQYF. Full variable domain (missing parts from reference TRBV11-2 and TRBJ2-5): EAGVAQSPRYKIIEKRQSVAFWCNPISGHATLYWYQQILGQGPKLLIQFQNNGVVDDSQLPKDRFSAERLKGVDSTLKIQPAKLEDSAVYLCASSLTSQETQYFGPGTRLLVL.

The CDR3, as DNA: TGTGCCAGCAGCTTGAGGGGACAGGGGGCACAGCCCCAGCATTTT. Amino acid sequence: CASSLRGQGAQPQHF. The V gene is TRBV7-2, the J gene TRBJ1-5, with TRBD1 matching over 12 bases. The CDR3 is made up of 15 amino acids. With 3 bases clipped from V and 7 bases from J, the junction kept 4 bases outside the gene matches. Germline V gene sequence: CDR1 SGHTA, CDR2 FQGNSA.

The rearrangement links TRBV7-2 to TRBJ2-5; 9 bases fit TRBD2. CDR1 and CDR2 from the germline V gene are SGHTA and FQGNSA. J gave up 5 bases and V 6 bases, and 4 bases lay outside the gene matches. CDR3 length equals 13 residues. The CDR3 nucleotides read TGTGCCAGCAGGACCGGGACTAGCGAGACCCAGTACTTC. Translated: CASRTGTSETQYF.

The chain employs TRBV28 and TRBJ2-7; TRBD1 matches 8 bases. This CDR3 has 15 amino acids. Losses at the gene ends were 8 bases for V and 4 bases for J; bases not matched to a gene: 13. Germline V gives CDR1 MDHEN, CDR2 SYDVKM. CDR3 bases: TGTGCCAGCGGGACACCGGGACAGGACTTATACGAGCAGTACTTC. Protein: CASGTPGQDLYEQYF. The whole variable domain, remainder taken from reference TRBV28 and TRBJ2-7, is DVKVTQSSRYLVKRTGEKVFLECVQDMDHENMFWYRQDPGLGLRLIYFSYDVKMKEKGDIPEGYSVSREKKERFSLILESASTNQTSMYLCASGTPGQDLYEQYFGPGTRLTVT.

The table lists this clone with a count of one. The V call is TRBV19, the J call TRBJ2-7; D is perhaps TRBD2 (5 bases). Per the germline V gene, CDR1 is LNHDA and CDR2 is SQIVND (reference sequence). The CDR3 covers 14 residues. Between the trimmed V and J ends, which lost 2 bases and 2 bases, there was a span of 10 bases. The CDR3: CASSIRRGAYEQYF. The CDR3 region has the DNA TGTGCCAGTAGTATAAGACGGGGAGCCTACGAGCAGTACTTC.

V usage is TRBV6-2 or TRBV6-3 and J usage is TRBJ2-7; D not certain. Trimming took 2 bases from V and 3 from J, leaving 11 bases between them. CDR1 and CDR2 (germline): MNHEY, SVGEGT. This CDR3 is 14 amino acids long. CDR3 in amino acids: CASSYRGKNYEQYF. The CDR3 DNA follows: TGTGCCAGCAGTTACCGAGGCAAAAACTACGAGCAGTACTTC.

This rearrangement joins TRBV1 to TRBJ1-5; TRBD1 is the table's D call, not checked against the DNA. TRBV1 is a recognized pseudogene. This CDR3 region has 20 residues. This CDR3 is CTSSQATGTDPAYSNQPQHF. For the CDR3, the DNA is TGCACCAGCAGCCAAGCGACCGGGACAGACCCCGCCTATAGCAATCAGCCCCAGCATTTT.

This sequence joins TRBV5-4 and TRBJ2-3; maybe TRBD2 (6 bases). V was clipped by 7 bases and J by 4 bases, with 13 bases between them. This CDR3 contains 13 residues. The V gene's germline CDR1 is SGHNT and CDR2 YYREEE (reference sequence). This CDR3 reads CASRAWGADTQYF. CDR3 in DNA: TGTGCCAGCCGAGCTTGGGGGGCAGATACGCAGTATTTT.